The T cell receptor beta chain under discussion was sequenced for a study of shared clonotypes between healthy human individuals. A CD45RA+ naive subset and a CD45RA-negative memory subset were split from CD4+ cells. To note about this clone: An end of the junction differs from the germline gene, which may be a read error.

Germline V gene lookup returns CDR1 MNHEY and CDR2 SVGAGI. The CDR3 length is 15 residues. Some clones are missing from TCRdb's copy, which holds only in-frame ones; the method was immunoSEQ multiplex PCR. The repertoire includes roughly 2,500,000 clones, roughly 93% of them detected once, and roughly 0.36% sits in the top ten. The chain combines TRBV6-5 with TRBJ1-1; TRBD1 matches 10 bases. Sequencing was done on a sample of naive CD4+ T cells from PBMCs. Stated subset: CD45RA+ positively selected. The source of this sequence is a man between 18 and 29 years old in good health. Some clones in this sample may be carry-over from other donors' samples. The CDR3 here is CASSYSTPGQGLGQF. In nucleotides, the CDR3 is TGTGCCAGCAGTTACTCGACACCGGGACAGGGGCTGGGGCAATTT.